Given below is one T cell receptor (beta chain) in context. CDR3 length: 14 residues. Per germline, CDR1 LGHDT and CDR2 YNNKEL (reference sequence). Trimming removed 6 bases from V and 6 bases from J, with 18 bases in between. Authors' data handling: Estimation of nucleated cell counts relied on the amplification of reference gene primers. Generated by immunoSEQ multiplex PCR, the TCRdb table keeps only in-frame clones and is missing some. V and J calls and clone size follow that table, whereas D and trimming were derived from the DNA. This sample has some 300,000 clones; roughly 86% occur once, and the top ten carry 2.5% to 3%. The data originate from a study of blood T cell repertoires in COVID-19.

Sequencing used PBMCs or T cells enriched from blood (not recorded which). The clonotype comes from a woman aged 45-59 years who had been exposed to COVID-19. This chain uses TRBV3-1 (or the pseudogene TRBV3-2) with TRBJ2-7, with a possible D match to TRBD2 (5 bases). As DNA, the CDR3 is TGTGCCAGCAGTTCCAGACCCCGGCGGGCCGAGCAGTACTTC. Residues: CASSSRPRRAEQYF.